This T cell receptor (beta chain) emerged from a study of cytomegalovirus exposure and HLA in healthy donors. Regarding this clone: Its antigen is currently unknown.

General observations from the study: For most TCR sequences rarity was the rule, although some public TCRs occurred in many donors. In an earlier analysis, productive rearrangement rates for most beta V segments clustered near 87% or 30%.

With 60 Vbeta and 13 Jbeta primers, the PCR was carried out. Clones were sequenced by immunoSEQ multiplex PCR, and TCRdb holds only the in-frame ones, with some missing. Of 100,000 to 150,000 clones in the sample, around three quarters were seen once. Germline V gives CDR1 MNHNY, CDR2 SVGAGI (reference sequence). The CDR3 is 15 amino acids. V was shortened by 6 bases and J by 1 base, with 13 bases between the two germline ends. Sequenced material: PBMCs. This chain connects TRBV6-6 to TRBJ2-1, with D possibly TRBD2 on 6 matching bases. The sequence was collected from a woman in her 40s in good health and CMV-seropositive. The CDR3 coding sequence is TGTGCCAGCAGACCCCCGGGACTTTCCTACAATGAGCAGTTCTTC. This translates into CASRPPGLSYNEQFF.